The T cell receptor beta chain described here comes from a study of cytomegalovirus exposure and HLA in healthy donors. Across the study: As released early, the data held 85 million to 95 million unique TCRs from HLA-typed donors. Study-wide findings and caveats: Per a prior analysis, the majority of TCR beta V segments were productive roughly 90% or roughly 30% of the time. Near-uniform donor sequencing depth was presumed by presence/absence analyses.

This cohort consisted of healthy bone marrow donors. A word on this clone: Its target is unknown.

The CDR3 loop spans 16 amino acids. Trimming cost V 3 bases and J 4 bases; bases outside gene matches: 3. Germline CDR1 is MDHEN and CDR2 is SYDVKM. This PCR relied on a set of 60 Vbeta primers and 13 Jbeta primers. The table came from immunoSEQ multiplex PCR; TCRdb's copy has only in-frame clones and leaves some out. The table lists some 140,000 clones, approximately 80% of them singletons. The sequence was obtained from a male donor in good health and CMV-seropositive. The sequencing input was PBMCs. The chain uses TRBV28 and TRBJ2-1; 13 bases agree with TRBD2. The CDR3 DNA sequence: TGTGCCAGCAGTTTGACACTAGCGGGAGGGTACAATGAGCAGTTCTTC. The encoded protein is CASSLTLAGGYNEQFF. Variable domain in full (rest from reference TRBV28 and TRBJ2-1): DVKVTQSSRYLVKRTGEKVFLECVQDMDHENMFWYRQDPGLGLRLIYFSYDVKMKEKGDIPEGYSVSREKKERFSLILESASTNQTSMYLCASSLTLAGGYNEQFFGPGTRLTVL.